This TCR beta chain was obtained from a study of blood T cells in healthy people across ages. Study-wide results and limits: Greater diversity and more naive CD4+ cells were seen in long-lived donors than in aged donors.

This clonotype has more than one count but fewer than ten. No antigen is known for it. Isolation of PBMCs gave at least 6 million cells per sample. A sample-barcoded 5' primer and a J-beta primer mix were used in a second PCR of about 7 to 12 cycles. CDR3-containing paired-end reads numbered at least 3 million in each sample. TCRdb re-called the 5' RACE reads with MiXCR, one entry per CDR3 protein. Among some 800,000 distinct CDR3 sequences listed, more than 40% were seen once. This CDR3 comprises 14 residues. Material for sequencing was blood. This sequence originates from a man aged 55-75 years in good health. The V gene is TRBV21-1, the J gene TRBJ1-2. TRBV21-1 is flagged as a pseudogene. DNA for the CDR3: TGTGCCAGCAGCAACCTTCTAGGGTTGAGGGGCTACACCTTC. Amino acids: CASSNLLGLRGYTF.